The rows below give T cell receptor beta chains drawn from one sample of a study of type 1 regulatory T cells. These receptors have no identified antigens. TCRdb passed the reads through MiXCR, listing each CDR3 protein once. The sample holds about 68,000 distinct CDR3 sequences, around 57% seen once. The sample taken for sequencing was cultured T cells, either the whole culture or a sorted T cell fraction (not recorded which). These receptors were taken from a human donor in good health. The CDR3 runs from the conserved cysteine through the conserved F or W. The order of the fields is J gene, V gene, D gene, clone size, CDR3 protein, CDR3 DNA. D genes are given only for firm matches. A row's size may be missing; if present it is once, few, many or a size class.

j_gene: TRBJ2-6; v_gene: TRBV20-1; d_gene: -; abundance: -; CDR3aa: CSARDRQYGANVLTF; CDR3nt: TGCAGTGCTAGAGACCGCCAATATGGGGCCAACGTCCTGACTTTC
j_gene: TRBJ1-4; v_gene: TRBV12-3/TRBV12-4; d_gene: -; abundance: -; CDR3aa: CASTSGFSASEKLFF; CDR3nt: TGTGCCAGCACCTCTGGGTTCAGCGCCTCTGAAAAACTGTTTTTT
j_gene: TRBJ1-5; v_gene: TRBV29-1; d_gene: -; abundance: few; CDR3aa: CSVDEGTNQPQHF; CDR3nt: TGCAGCGTTGATGAAGGAACTAATCAGCCCCAGCATTTT
j_gene: TRBJ2-3; v_gene: TRBV20-1; d_gene: -; abundance: -; CDR3aa: CSASDNRHRPDTQYF; CDR3nt: TGCAGTGCTAGTGACAACCGCCATCGACCAGATACGCAGTATTTT
j_gene: TRBJ2-5; v_gene: TRBV6-1; d_gene: -; abundance: few; CDR3aa: CASSEWTTQETQYF; CDR3nt: TGTGCCAGCAGTGAATGGACGACACAAGAGACCCAGTACTTC
j_gene: TRBJ1-1; v_gene: TRBV20-1; d_gene: -; abundance: -; CDR3aa: CSAARGGGNTEAFF; CDR3nt: TGCAGTGCTGCGCGCGGCGGGGGGAACACTGAAGCTTTCTTT
j_gene: TRBJ2-3; v_gene: TRBV19; d_gene: TRBD2; abundance: -; CDR3aa: CASSIDGSRTSGTDTQYF; CDR3nt: TGTGCCAGTAGTATAGATGGGTCCCGGACTAGCGGCACAGATACGCAGTATTTT
j_gene: TRBJ2-2; v_gene: TRBV7-2; d_gene: -; abundance: -; CDR3aa: CASSPSPQQGSTGELFF; CDR3nt: TGTGCCAGCAGCCCCTCCCCCCAACAGGGAAGCACCGGGGAGCTGTTTTTT
j_gene: TRBJ1-2; v_gene: TRBV4-1; d_gene: TRBD1; abundance: -; CDR3aa: CASSRTSEQGYRDGYTF; CDR3nt: TGCGCCAGCAGCCGGACGTCGGAACAGGGGTATAGGGATGGCTACACCTTC
j_gene: TRBJ1-1; v_gene: TRBV5-1; d_gene: -; abundance: -; CDR3aa: CASSLEAQGRNTEAFF; CDR3nt: TGCGCCAGCAGCTTGGAGGCACAGGGTAGGAACACTGAAGCTTTCTTT
j_gene: TRBJ2-2; v_gene: TRBV9; d_gene: TRBD1; abundance: -; CDR3aa: CASSAGTGPTGELFF; CDR3nt: TGTGCCAGCAGCGCGGGGACAGGTCCCACCGGGGAGCTGTTTTTT
j_gene: TRBJ2-7; v_gene: TRBV20-1; d_gene: -; abundance: few; CDR3aa: CSARGSSFEQYF; CDR3nt: TGCAGTGCTAGGGGGTCCTCCTTCGAGCAGTACTTC
j_gene: TRBJ2-4; v_gene: TRBV5-1; d_gene: TRBD2; abundance: -; CDR3aa: CASSLVTSGETLTKNIQYF; CDR3nt: TGCGCCAGCAGCTTGGTGACTAGCGGGGAGACTCTTACCAAAAACATTCAGTACTTC
j_gene: TRBJ2-3; v_gene: TRBV20-1; d_gene: -; abundance: -; CDR3aa: CSVSGTDTQYF; CDR3nt: TGCAGTGTTAGCGGCACAGATACGCAGTATTTT
j_gene: TRBJ2-1; v_gene: TRBV6-1; d_gene: -; abundance: medium-sized; CDR3aa: CASSELWTVSSYNEQFF; CDR3nt: TGTGCCAGCAGTGAGCTTTGGACAGTCAGCTCCTACAATGAGCAGTTCTTC
j_gene: TRBJ2-7; v_gene: TRBV27; d_gene: TRBD2; abundance: -; CDR3aa: CVSSTLLAGSYEQYF; CDR3nt: TGTGTCAGCAGTACCCTCCTAGCGGGTTCCTACGAGCAGTACTTC
j_gene: TRBJ2-7; v_gene: TRBV7-6; d_gene: TRBD2; abundance: few; CDR3aa: CASSLVGTSGTYEQYF; CDR3nt: TGTGCCAGCAGCTTAGTCGGGACTAGCGGTACCTACGAGCAGTACTTC
j_gene: TRBJ2-7; v_gene: TRBV18; d_gene: TRBD1; abundance: few; CDR3aa: CASSPRQGKEQYF; CDR3nt: TGTGCCAGCTCACCGAGACAGGGCAAAGAGCAGTACTTC
j_gene: TRBJ2-2; v_gene: TRBV12-3/TRBV12-4; d_gene: TRBD1; abundance: once; CDR3aa: CASNLDRGDTGELFF; CDR3nt: TGTGCCAGCAACCTGGACAGGGGAGACACCGGGGAGCTGTTTTTT
j_gene: TRBJ2-3; v_gene: TRBV20-1; d_gene: -; abundance: few; CDR3aa: CSAETDTQYF; CDR3nt: TGCAGTGCTGAGACAGATACGCAGTATTTT
j_gene: TRBJ1-1; v_gene: TRBV7-9; d_gene: -; abundance: -; CDR3aa: CASSSRTSGTEAFF; CDR3nt: TGTGCCAGCAGCTCACGGACATCGGGAACTGAAGCTTTCTTT
j_gene: TRBJ2-1; v_gene: TRBV20-1; d_gene: -; abundance: -; CDR3aa: CSAGRALDNEQFF; CDR3nt: TGCAGTGCTGGGCGAGCCTTAGACAATGAGCAGTTCTTC
j_gene: TRBJ2-4; v_gene: TRBV7-9; d_gene: -; abundance: few; CDR3aa: CASSLGQGKNIQYF; CDR3nt: TGTGCCAGCAGCTTGGGACAAGGAAAAAACATTCAGTACTTC
j_gene: TRBJ2-1; v_gene: TRBV20-1; d_gene: TRBD2; abundance: -; CDR3aa: CSAVLAGRAYNEQFF; CDR3nt: TGCAGTGCCGTTCTAGCGGGTAGGGCCTACAATGAGCAGTTCTTC
j_gene: TRBJ1-1; v_gene: TRBV9; d_gene: TRBD1; abundance: -; CDR3aa: CANSGTAGMNTEAFF; CDR3nt: TGTGCCAACAGCGGGACAGCAGGGATGAACACTGAAGCTTTCTTT
j_gene: TRBJ1-2; v_gene: TRBV10-2; d_gene: -; abundance: -; CDR3aa: CASSDKVRAANYGYTF; CDR3nt: TGCGCCAGCAGTGATAAAGTCAGGGCCGCTAACTATGGCTACACCTTC
j_gene: TRBJ1-1; v_gene: TRBV7-9; d_gene: -; abundance: -; CDR3aa: CASSPWAGQNTEAFF; CDR3nt: TGTGCCAGCAGTCCTTGGGCAGGGCAGAACACTGAAGCTTTCTTT
j_gene: TRBJ1-1; v_gene: TRBV20-1; d_gene: -; abundance: few; CDR3aa: CSANRELYTEAFF; CDR3nt: TGCAGTGCTAACAGGGAGTTGTACACTGAAGCTTTCTTT
j_gene: TRBJ2-7; v_gene: TRBV20-1; d_gene: TRBD1; abundance: -; CDR3aa: CSAVRPGQSYEQYF; CDR3nt: TGCAGTGCGGTTCGTCCGGGACAGTCCTACGAGCAGTACTTC
j_gene: TRBJ2-3; v_gene: TRBV29-1; d_gene: -; abundance: few; CDR3aa: CSAPEASTDTQYF; CDR3nt: TGCAGCGCCCCGGAGGCTAGCACAGATACGCAGTATTTT
j_gene: TRBJ2-6; v_gene: TRBV19; d_gene: -; abundance: -; CDR3aa: CASSDRANVLTF; CDR3nt: TGTGCCAGTAGCGATAGGGCCAACGTCCTGACTTTC
j_gene: TRBJ1-6; v_gene: TRBV20-1; d_gene: -; abundance: -; CDR3aa: CSAHRTTGNNSPLHF; CDR3nt: TGCAGTGCTCATAGAACTACAGGGAATAATTCACCCCTCCACTTT
j_gene: TRBJ2-7; v_gene: TRBV2; d_gene: -; abundance: -; CDR3aa: CASSVWGSYEQYF; CDR3nt: TGTGCCAGCAGTGTGTGGGGTTCCTACGAGCAGTACTTC
j_gene: TRBJ2-5; v_gene: TRBV20-1; d_gene: -; abundance: many; CDR3aa: CSASVDRETQYF; CDR3nt: TGCAGTGCTTCGGTAGATAGGGAGACCCAGTACTTC
j_gene: TRBJ2-1; v_gene: TRBV19; d_gene: TRBD1; abundance: once; CDR3aa: CASRTTGAVYNEQFF; CDR3nt: TGTGCCAGTAGGACCACAGGGGCCGTCTACAATGAGCAGTTCTTC